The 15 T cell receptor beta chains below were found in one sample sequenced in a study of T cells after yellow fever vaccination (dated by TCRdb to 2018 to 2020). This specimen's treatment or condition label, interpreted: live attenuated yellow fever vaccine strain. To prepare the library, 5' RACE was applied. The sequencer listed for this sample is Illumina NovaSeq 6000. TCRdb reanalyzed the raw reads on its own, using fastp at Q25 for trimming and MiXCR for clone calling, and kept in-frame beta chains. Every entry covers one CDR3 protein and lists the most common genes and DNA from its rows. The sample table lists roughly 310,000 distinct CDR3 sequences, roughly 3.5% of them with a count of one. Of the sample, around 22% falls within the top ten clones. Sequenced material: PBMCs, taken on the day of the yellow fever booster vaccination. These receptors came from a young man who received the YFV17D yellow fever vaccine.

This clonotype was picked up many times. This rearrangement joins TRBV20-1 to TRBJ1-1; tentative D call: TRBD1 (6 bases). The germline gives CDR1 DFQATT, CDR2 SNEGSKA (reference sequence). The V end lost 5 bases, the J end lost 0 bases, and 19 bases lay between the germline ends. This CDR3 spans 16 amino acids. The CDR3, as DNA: TGCAGTGCTCGAGGGGGGGGCACAGTCATGAACACTGAAGCTTTCTTT. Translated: CSARGGGTVMNTEAFF.

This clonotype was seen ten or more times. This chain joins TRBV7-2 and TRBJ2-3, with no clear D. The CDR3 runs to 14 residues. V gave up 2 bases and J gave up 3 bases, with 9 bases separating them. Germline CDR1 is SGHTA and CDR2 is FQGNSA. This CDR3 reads CASSLFEATDTQYF. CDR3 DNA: TGTGCCAGCAGCTTATTTGAAGCAACAGATACGCAGTATTTT.

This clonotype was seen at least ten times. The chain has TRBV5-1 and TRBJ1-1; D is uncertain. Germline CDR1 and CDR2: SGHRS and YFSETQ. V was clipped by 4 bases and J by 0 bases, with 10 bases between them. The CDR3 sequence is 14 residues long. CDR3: CASSAGILNTEAFF. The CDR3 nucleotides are TGCGCCAGCAGCGCGGGGATCTTGAACACTGAAGCTTTCTTT.

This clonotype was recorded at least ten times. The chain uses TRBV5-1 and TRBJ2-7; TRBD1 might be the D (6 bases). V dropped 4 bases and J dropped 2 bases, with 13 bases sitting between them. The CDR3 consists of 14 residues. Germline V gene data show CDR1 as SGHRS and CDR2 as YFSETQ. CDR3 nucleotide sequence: TGCGCCAGCAGCCCCTCAGGGGTCCCCTACGAGCAGTACTTC. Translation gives CASSPSGVPYEQYF.

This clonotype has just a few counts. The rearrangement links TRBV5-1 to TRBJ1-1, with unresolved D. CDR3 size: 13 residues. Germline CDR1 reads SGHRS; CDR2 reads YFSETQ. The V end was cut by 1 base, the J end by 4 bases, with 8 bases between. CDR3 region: CASSLNGVTEAFF. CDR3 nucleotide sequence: TGCGCCAGCAGCTTGAATGGGGTCACTGAAGCTTTCTTT. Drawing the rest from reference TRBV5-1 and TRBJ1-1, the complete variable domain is KAGVTQTPRYLIKTRGQQVTLSCSPISGHRSVSWYQQTPGQGLQFLFEYFSETQRNKGNFPGRFSGRQFSNSRSEMNVSTLELGDSALYLCASSLNGVTEAFFGQGTRLTVV.

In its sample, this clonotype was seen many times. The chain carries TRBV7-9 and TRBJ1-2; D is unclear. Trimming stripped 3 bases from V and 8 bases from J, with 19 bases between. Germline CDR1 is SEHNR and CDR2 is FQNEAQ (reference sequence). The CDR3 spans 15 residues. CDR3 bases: TGTGCCAGCAGCTTCTCCGGACGGCTCGATGGGGGCTACACCTTC. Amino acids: CASSFSGRLDGGYTF.

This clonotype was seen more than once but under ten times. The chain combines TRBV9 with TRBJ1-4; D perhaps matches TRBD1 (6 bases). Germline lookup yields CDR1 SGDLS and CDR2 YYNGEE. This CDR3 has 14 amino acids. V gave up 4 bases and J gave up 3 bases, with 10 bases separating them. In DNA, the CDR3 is TGTGCCAGCAGCCATGGGGGCTCTAATGAAAAACTGTTTTTT. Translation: CASSHGGSNEKLFF.

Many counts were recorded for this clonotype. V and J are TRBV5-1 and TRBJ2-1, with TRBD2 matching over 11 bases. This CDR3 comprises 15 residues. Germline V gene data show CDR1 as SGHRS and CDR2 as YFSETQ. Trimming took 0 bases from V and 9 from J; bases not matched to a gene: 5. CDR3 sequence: CASSLAGSGGAEQFF. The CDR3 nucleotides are TGCGCCAGCAGCTTGGCGGGTAGCGGGGGGGCTGAGCAGTTCTTC.

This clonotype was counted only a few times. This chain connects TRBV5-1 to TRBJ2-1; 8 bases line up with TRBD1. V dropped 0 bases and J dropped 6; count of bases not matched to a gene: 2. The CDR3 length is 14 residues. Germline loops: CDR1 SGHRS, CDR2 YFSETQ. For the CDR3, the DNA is TGCGCCAGCAGCTTGGACGGACAGGGCAATGAGCAGTTCTTC. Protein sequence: CASSLDGQGNEQFF.

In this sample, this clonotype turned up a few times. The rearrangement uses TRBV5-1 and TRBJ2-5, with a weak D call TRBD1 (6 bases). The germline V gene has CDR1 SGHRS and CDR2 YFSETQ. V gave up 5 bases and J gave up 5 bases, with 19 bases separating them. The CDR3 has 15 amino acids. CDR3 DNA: TGCGCCAGCAGTTTAACGACCTCAGGGGACGAGACCCAGTACTTC. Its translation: CASSLTTSGDETQYF.

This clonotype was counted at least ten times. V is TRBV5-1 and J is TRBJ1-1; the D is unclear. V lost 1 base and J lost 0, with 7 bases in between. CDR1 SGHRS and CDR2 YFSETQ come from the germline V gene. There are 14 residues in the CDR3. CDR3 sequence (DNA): TGCGCCAGCAGCTTGCTCCCAATGAACACTGAAGCTTTCTTT. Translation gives CASSLLPMNTEAFF.

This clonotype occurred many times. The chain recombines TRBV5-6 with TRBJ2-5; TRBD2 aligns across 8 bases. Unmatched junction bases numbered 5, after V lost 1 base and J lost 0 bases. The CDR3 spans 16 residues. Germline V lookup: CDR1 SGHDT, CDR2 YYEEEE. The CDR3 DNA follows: TGTGCCAGCAGCTTGTTCCAGCGGGGGAACCAAGAGACCCAGTACTTC. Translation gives CASSLFQRGNQETQYF.

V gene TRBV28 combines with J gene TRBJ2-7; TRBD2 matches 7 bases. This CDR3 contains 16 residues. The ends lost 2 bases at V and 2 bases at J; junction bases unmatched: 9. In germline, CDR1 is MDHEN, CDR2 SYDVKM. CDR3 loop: CASSLEGGGGTYEQYV. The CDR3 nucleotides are TGTGCCAGCAGTTTAGAAGGCGGCGGGGGAACCTACGAGCAGTACGTC.

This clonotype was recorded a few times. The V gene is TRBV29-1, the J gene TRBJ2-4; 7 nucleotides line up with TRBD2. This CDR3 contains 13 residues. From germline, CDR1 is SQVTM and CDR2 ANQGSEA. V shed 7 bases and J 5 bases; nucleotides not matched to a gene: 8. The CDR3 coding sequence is TGCAGCGCGAGCGGGGCGACTCAAAACATTCAGTACTTC. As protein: CSASGATQNIQYF.

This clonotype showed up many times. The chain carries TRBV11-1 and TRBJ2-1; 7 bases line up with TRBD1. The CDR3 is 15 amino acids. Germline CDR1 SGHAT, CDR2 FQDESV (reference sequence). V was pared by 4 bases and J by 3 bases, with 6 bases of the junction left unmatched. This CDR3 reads CASSYFGTVYNEQFF. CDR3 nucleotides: TGTGCCAGCAGCTATTTCGGGACAGTCTACAATGAGCAGTTCTTC.